The 8 T cell receptor beta chains given below trace back to one sample, sequenced in a study of blood T cell repertoires in COVID-19. Profiled with immunoSEQ multiplex PCR; TCRdb holds only in-frame clones, not every one. The table has roughly 87,000 clones, about 85% seen once. The sample consisted of peripheral blood. These receptor sequences come from a woman of 80 years or more with COVID-19, enrolled during active disease.

The chain recombines TRBV5-4 with TRBJ2-3, with 9 bases matching TRBD2. The CDR3 contains 13 residues. With V trimmed by 3 bases and J by 4 bases, 0 bases remained unmatched. Germline lookup yields CDR1 SGHNT and CDR2 YYREEE (reference sequence). CDR3 nucleotide sequence: TGTGCCAGCAGCTCTAGCGGGGCAGATACGCAGTATTTT. It is translated as CASSSSGADTQYF.

This chain joins TRBV4-1 and TRBJ1-5, with 8 positions matching TRBD1. The CDR3 loop spans 14 amino acids. The germline CDR1 and CDR2 sequences are MGHRA and YSYEKL. V was pared by 5 bases and J by 7 bases, with 7 bases of the junction left unmatched. CDR3 sequence reads: CASSETGGEQPQHF. The CDR3 DNA follows: TGCGCCAGCAGCGAAACAGGGGGAGAACAGCCCCAGCATTTT.

CDR3 in DNA: TGTGCCAGTTCGGGGGGGGGATACGAGCAGTACTTC. It specifies CASSGGGYEQYF. V gene TRBV19 combines with J gene TRBJ2-7; TRBD2 aligns across 8 bases. Germline values: CDR1 LNHDA, CDR2 SQIVND (reference sequence). V lost 8 bases, J lost 4 bases, and 4 bases stayed unmatched. The CDR3 totals 12 residues.

The chain combines TRBV11-3 with TRBJ2-3; 10 bases map to TRBD2. The CDR3 sequence is 17 residues long. With 3 bases clipped from V and 2 bases from J, the junction kept 8 bases outside the gene matches. In germline, CDR1 is SGHNT, CDR2 YENEEA. CDR3 protein: CASSFSGLAEDTDTQYF. The CDR3 nucleotides read TGTGCCAGCAGCTTCTCCGGACTAGCGGAAGACACAGATACGCAGTATTTT.

The rearrangement links TRBV5-4 to TRBJ2-6; D unresolved. V dropped 1 base and J dropped 8 bases, with 16 bases sitting between them. Germline CDR1 SGHNT, CDR2 YYREEE (reference sequence). The CDR3 sequence is 16 residues long. The CDR3 DNA is TGTGCCAGCAGCTTGTCGTCCTTACCCGGTACCAACGTCCTGACTTTC. Its protein product is CASSLSSLPGTNVLTF.

This clone showed up just once. The CDR3 DNA reads as TGTGCCAGTAGTATCTTGAACACTGAAGCTTTCTTT. Amino acids: CASSILNTEAFF. The chain couples TRBV19 to TRBJ1-1; D call uncertain. The germline V gene has CDR1 LNHDA and CDR2 SQIVND (reference sequence). There are 12 residues in the CDR3. The ends were cut back, 3 bases at V and 0 bases at J, with 2 bases in the middle.

The gene calls are TRBV7-2 and TRBJ2-2; 8 nucleotides align to TRBD2. J gave up 4 bases and V 0 bases, and 1 base lay outside the gene matches. CDR3 length equals 15 residues. Looked up from germline, CDR1 is SGHTA and CDR2 is FQGNSA. The CDR3 sequence is CASSLASGVTGELFF. The CDR3 DNA follows: TGTGCCAGCAGCTTAGCTAGCGGGGTCACCGGGGAGCTGTTTTTT.

The chain has TRBV5-1 and TRBJ2-1; D unclear. Between the trimmed V and J ends, which lost 3 bases and 2 bases, there was a span of 15 bases. This CDR3 region has 16 residues. Germline V gene sequence: CDR1 SGHRS, CDR2 YFSETQ. CDR3 DNA: TGCGCCAGCAGCTCGACCCTAGGTCGGCCCTACAATGAGCAGTTCTTC. Its protein is CASSSTLGRPYNEQFF.